This T cell receptor (beta chain) is from a study of shared clonotypes between healthy human individuals. Across the whole study: Researchers drew samples from two women and a few men aged 18 to 49.

The naive CD8 fraction comprised CD45RO-negative cells positively selected for CCR7 and excluded terminally differentiated effector memory CD45RA+ cells. The donor population consisted of healthy HIV-negative adults with no recent acute infections or vaccinations. The CDR3 runs 14 residues. After removal of 8 bases from V and 5 bases from J, the junction contained 10 bases not matched to a gene. Per germline, CDR1 MDHEN and CDR2 SYDVKM. This clone was observed once. Sequencing was performed with immunoSEQ multiplex PCR; in TCRdb, only in-frame clones are kept and a portion is missing. The sample has about 1,900,000 clones, about 95% seen once.

The clonotype comes from a man aged 18 to 29 in good health. This chain links TRBV28 with TRBJ2-5, with 8 positions matching TRBD2. Sequenced material: naive CD8+ T cells sorted from blood. The CDR3 sequence: CASYPGRGGETQYF. The CDR3 DNA reads as TGTGCCAGCTACCCAGGTCGGGGGGGGGAGACCCAGTACTTC. The full variable domain, in which reference TRBV28 and TRBJ2-5 provide the parts outside the CDR3, is DVKVTQSSRYLVKRTGEKVFLECVQDMDHENMFWYRQDPGLGLRLIYFSYDVKMKEKGDIPEGYSVSREKKERFSLILESASTNQTSMYLCASYPGRGGETQYFGPGTRLLVL.